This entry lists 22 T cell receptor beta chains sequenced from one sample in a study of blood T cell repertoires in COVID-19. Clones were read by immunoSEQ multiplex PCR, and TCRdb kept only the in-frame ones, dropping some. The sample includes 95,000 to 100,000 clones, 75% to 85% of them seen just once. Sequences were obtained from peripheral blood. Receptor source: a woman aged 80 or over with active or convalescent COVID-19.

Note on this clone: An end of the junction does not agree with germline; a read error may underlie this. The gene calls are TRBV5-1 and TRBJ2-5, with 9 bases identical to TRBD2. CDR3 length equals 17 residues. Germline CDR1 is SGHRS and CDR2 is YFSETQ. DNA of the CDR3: TGTGCCAGCAGCTTGGCGGGAGGGGGCTGGAGCCAAGAGACCCAGTACTTC. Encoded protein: CASSLAGGGWSQETQYF.

The CDR3 bases are TGTGCCAGCAGCCCTCGCCCGCGACAGGGTGCAAGGCAGCCCCAGCATTTT. Translated: CASSPRPRQGARQPQHF. The chain carries TRBV7-6 and TRBJ1-5; 7 positions match TRBD1. The CDR3 spans 17 residues. CDR1 is SGHVS, CDR2 FNYEAQ, per germline. V shed 5 bases, J shed 7 bases, and the junction held 17 bases outside the gene matches.

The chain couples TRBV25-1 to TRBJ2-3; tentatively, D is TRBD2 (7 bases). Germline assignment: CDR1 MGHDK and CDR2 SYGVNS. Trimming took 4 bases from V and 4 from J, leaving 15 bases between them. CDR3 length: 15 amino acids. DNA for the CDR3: TGTGCCAGCAGTGCCGCCGCGGGGGCTGCAGATACGCAGTATTTT. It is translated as CASSAAAGAADTQYF. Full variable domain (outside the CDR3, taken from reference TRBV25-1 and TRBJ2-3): EADIYQTPRYLVIGTGKKITLECSQTMGHDKMYWYQQDPGMELHLIHYSYGVNSTEKGDLSSESTVSRIRTEHFPLTLESARPSHTSQYLCASSAAAGAADTQYFGPGTRLTVL.

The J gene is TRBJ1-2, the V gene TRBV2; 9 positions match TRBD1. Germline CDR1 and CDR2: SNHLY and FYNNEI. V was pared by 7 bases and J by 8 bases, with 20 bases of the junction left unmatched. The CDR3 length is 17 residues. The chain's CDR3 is CASKSTGTGLNSGGYTF. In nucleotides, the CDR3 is TGTGCCAGCAAGAGCACGGGGACAGGGCTTAACTCGGGGGGCTACACCTTC.

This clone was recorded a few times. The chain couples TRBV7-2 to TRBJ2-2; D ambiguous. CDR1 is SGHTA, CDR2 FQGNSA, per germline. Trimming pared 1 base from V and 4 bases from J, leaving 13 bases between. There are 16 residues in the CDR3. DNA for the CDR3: TGTGCCAGCAGCTTAGGGTGGGCAGTGGTCACCGGGGAGCTGTTTTTT. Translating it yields CASSLGWAVVTGELFF.

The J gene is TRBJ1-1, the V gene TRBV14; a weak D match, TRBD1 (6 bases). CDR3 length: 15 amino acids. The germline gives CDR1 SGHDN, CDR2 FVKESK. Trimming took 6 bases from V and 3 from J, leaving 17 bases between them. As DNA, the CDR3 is TGTGCCAGCAGTCAACTTACAGGGCCCGACACTGAAGCTTTCTTT. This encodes CASSQLTGPDTEAFF.

The DNA of the CDR3 is TGTGCCAGCAGTGACTCGACTGGAGGAGACACAGATACGCAGTATTTT. Translation: CASSDSTGGDTDTQYF. The chain uses TRBV6-4 and TRBJ2-3; TRBD2 might be the D (5 bases). Germline V gene lookup returns CDR1 MRHNA and CDR2 SNTAGT. The V end lost 0 bases, the J end lost 2 bases, and 12 bases lay between the germline ends. The CDR3 sequence is 16 residues long.

The CDR3 nucleotides read TGTGCCAGCAGTGTGAACTTCCCCACCTTC. Residues: CASSVNFPTF. This chain connects TRBV2 to TRBJ1-2; D not resolved. The germline V and J ends were trimmed by 4 bases and 13 bases, with 10 bases remaining between them. The CDR3 covers 10 residues. Germline V gene lookup returns CDR1 SNHLY and CDR2 FYNNEI.

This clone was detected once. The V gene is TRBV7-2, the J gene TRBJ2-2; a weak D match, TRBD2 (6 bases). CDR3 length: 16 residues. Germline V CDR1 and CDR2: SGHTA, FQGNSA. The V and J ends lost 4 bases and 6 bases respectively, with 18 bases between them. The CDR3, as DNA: TGTGCCAGCAGCTACGGGCCCTTTCGGGGGTCCGGGGAGCTGTTTTTT. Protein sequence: CASSYGPFRGSGELFF. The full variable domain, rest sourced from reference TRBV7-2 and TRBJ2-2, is GAGVSQSPSNKVTEKGKDVELRCDPISGHTALYWYRQSLGQGLEFLIYFQGNSAPDKSGLPSDRFSAERTGGSVSTLTIQRTQQEDSAVYLCASSYGPFRGSGELFFGEGSRLTVL.

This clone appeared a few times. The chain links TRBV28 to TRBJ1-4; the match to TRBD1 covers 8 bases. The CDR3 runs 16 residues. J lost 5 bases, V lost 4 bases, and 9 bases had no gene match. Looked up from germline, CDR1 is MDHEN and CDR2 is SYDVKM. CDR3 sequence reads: CASSSLQGEGNEKLFF. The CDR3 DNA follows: TGTGCCAGCAGTTCCCTACAGGGGGAGGGAAATGAAAAACTGTTTTTT.

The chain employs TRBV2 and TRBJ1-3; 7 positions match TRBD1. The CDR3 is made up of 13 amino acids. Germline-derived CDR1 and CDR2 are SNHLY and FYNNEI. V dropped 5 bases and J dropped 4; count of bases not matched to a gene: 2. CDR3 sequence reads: CASSPDRGNTIYF. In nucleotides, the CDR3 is TGTGCCAGCAGTCCGGACAGGGGAAACACCATATATTTT.

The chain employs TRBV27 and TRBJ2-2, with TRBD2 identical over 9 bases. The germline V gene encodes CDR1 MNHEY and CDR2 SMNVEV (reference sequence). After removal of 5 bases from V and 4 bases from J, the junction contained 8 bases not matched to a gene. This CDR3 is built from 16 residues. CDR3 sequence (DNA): TGTGCCAGCAGTCCTTTAGCGGGAGTGGCCACCGGGGAGCTGTTTTTT. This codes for CASSPLAGVATGELFF.

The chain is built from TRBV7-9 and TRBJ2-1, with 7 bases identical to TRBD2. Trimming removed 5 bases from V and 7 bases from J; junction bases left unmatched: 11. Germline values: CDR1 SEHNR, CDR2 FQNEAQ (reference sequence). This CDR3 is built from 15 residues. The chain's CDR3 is CASSPRGAGTNEQFF. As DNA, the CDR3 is TGTGCCAGCAGCCCCCGGGGAGCGGGAACGAATGAGCAGTTCTTC. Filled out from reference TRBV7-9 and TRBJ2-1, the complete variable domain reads DTGVSQNPRHKITKRGQNVTFRCDPISEHNRLYWYRQTLGQGPEFLTYFQNEAQLEKSRLLSDRFSAERPKGSFSTLEIQRTEQGDSAMYLCASSPRGAGTNEQFFGPGTRLTVL.

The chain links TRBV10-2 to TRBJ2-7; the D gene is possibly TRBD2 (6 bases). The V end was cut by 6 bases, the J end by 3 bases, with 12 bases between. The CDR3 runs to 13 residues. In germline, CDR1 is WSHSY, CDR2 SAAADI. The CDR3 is CASSDPGSYEQYF. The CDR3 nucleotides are TGCGCCAGCAGCGATCCCGGGAGCTACGAGCAGTACTTC.

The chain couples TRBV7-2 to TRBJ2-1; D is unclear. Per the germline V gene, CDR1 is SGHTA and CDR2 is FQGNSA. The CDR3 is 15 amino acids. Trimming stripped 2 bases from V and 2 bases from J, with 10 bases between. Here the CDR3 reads CASSLTFDAYNEQFF. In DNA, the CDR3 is TGTGCCAGCAGCTTAACTTTTGATGCCTACAATGAGCAGTTCTTC. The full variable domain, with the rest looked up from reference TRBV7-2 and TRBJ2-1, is GAGVSQSPSNKVTEKGKDVELRCDPISGHTALYWYRQSLGQGLEFLIYFQGNSAPDKSGLPSDRFSAERTGGSVSTLTIQRTQQEDSAVYLCASSLTFDAYNEQFFGPGTRLTVL.

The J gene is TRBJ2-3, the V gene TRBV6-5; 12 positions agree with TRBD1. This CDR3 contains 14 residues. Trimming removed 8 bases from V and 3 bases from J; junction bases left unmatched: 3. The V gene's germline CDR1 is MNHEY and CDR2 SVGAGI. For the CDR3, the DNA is TGTGCCAGCGGGGACAGGGGGCCGACAGATACGCAGTATTTT. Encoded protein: CASGDRGPTDTQYF.

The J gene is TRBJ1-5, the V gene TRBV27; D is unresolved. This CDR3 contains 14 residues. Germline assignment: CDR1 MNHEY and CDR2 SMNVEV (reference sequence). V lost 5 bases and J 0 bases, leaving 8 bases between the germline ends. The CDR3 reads CASSPGNSNQPQHF. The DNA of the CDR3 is TGTGCCAGCAGTCCGGGAAATAGCAATCAGCCCCAGCATTTT.

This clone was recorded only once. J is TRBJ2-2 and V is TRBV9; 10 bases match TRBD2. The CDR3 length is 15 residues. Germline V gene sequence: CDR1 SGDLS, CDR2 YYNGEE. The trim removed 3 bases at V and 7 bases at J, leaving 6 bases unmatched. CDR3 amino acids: CASSESGRGGGELFF. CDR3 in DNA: TGTGCCAGCAGCGAAAGCGGGAGGGGAGGCGGGGAGCTGTTTTTT. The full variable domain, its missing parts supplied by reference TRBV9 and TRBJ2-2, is DSGVTQTPKHLITATGQRVTLRCSPRSGDLSVYWYQQSLDQGLQFLIQYYNGEERAKGNILERFSAQQFPDLHSELNLSSLELGDSALYFCASSESGRGGGELFFGEGSRLTVL.

The CDR3 here is CASSVAGATSGGEAEQYF. In DNA form, the CDR3 reads TGTGCCAGCAGCGTAGCAGGGGCGACTAGCGGGGGAGAGGCCGAGCAGTACTTC. The V and J genes are TRBV9 and TRBJ2-7, with 12 bases aligning to TRBD2. CDR1 SGDLS and CDR2 YYNGEE come from the germline V gene. The CDR3 sequence is 18 residues long. After removal of 0 bases from V and 6 bases from J, the junction contained 13 bases not matched to a gene.

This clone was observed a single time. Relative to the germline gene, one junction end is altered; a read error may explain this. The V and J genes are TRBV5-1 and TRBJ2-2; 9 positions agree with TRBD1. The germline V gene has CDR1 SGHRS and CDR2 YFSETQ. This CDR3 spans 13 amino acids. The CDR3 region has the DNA TGTGCCACCCGGACAGGGGTCACCGGGGAGCTGTTTTTT. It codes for CATRTGVTGELFF.

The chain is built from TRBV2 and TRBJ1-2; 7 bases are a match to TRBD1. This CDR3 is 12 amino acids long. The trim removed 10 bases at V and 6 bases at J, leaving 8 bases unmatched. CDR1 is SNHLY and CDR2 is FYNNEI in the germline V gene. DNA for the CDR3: TGTGCCAATTCCGGTACAGGGGATGGCTACACCTTC. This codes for CANSGTGDGYTF.

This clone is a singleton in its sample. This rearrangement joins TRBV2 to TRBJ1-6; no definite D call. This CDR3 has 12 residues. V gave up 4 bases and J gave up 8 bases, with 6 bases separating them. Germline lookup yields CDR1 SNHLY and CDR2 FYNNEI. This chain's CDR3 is CASSGPYSPLHF. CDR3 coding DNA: TGTGCCAGCAGTGGGCCTTATTCACCCCTCCACTTT. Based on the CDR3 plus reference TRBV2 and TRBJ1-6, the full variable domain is EPEVTQTPSHQVTQMGQEVILRCVPISNHLYFYWYRQILGQKVEFLVSFYNNEISEKSEIFDDQFSVERPDGSNFTLKIRSTKLEDSAMYFCASSGPYSPLHFGNGTRLTVT.